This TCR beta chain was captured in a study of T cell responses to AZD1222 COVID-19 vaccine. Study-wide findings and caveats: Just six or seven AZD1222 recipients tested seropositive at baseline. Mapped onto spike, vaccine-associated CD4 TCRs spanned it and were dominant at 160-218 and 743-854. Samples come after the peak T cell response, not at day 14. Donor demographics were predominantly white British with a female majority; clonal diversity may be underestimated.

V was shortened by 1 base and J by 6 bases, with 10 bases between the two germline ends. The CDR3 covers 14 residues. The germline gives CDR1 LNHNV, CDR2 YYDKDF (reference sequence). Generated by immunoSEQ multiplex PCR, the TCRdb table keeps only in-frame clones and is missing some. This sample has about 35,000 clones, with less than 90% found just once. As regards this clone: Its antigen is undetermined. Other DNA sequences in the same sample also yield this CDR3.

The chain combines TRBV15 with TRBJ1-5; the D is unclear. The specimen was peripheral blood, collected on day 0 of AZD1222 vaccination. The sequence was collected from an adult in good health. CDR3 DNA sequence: TGTGCCACCAGCAGAGGGGGTAGTGGTCAGCCCCAGCATTTT. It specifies CATSRGGSGQPQHF. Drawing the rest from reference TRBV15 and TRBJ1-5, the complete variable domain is DAMVIQNPRYQVTQFGKPVTLSCSQTLNHNVMYWYQQKSSQAPKLLFHYYDKDFNNEADTPDNFQSRRPNTSFCFLDIRSPGLGDTAMYLCATSRGGSGQPQHFGDGTRLSIL.